This T cell receptor (beta chain) was captured in a study of shared clonotypes between healthy human individuals. Unsorted PBMC DNA was run through sequencing on ten immunoSEQ deep assay plates. Produced via immunoSEQ multiplex PCR; TCRdb's table is partial and in-frame only. The data contain about half a million clones, roughly 80% of them singletons. Trimming cost V 2 bases and J 4 bases, with 9 bases left between them. The CDR3 length is 14 residues. From germline, CDR1 is SGDLS and CDR2 YYNGEE. Sequences were obtained from PBMCs. This receptor was identified in a middle-aged woman in good health. Some clones in this sample may be carry-over from other donors' samples. V and J are TRBV9 and TRBJ2-2; tentative D call: TRBD2 (6 bases). The CDR3 DNA reads TGTGCCAGCAGCGTGGGGGGAATCACCGGGGAGCTGTTTTTT. Protein: CASSVGGITGELFF.